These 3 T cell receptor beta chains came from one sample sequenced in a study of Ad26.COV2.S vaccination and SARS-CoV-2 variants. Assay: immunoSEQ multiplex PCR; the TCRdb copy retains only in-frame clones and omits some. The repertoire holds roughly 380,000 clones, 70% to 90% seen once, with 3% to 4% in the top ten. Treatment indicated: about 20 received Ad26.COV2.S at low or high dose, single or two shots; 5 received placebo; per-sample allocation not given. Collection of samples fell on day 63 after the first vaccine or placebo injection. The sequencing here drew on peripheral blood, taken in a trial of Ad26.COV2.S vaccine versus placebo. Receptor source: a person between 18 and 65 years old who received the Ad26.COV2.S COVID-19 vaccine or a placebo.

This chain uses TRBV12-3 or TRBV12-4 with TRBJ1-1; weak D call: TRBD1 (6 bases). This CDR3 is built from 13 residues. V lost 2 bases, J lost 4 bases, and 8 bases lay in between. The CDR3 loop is CASSLQGFTEAFF. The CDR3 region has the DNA TGTGCCAGCAGTTTACAGGGGTTCACTGAAGCTTTCTTT.

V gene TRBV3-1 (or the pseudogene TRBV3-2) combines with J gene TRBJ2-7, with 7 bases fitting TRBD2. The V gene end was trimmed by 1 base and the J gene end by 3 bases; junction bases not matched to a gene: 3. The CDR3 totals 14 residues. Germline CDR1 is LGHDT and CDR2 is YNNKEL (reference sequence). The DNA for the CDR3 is TGTGCCAGCAGCCAAGTAGGGGAGGGCTACGAGCAGTACTTC. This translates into CASSQVGEGYEQYF.

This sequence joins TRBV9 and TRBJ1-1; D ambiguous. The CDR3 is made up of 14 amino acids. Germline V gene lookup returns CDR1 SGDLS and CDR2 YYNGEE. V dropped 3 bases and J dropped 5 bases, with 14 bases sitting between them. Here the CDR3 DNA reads TGTGCCAGCAGCGGGGCGTGGGGAGGGACTGAAGCTTTCTTT. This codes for CASSGAWGGTEAFF.